This T cell receptor beta chain was captured by sequencing in a study of metastatic and nonmetastatic thyroid tumors. This CDR3 comprises 16 residues. Each patient went into thyroid surgery without having received any treatment. TCRdb re-analyzed the PCR reads using MiXCR. The sample yields tens of thousands of clones, approximately 15% seen once. About this clone itself: One end of the junction does not line up with germline, which may come from a read error.

The sample taken for sequencing was blood. The sequence came from a female donor with papillary thyroid cancer or a benign thyroid nodule (not recorded which). Some clones in this sample may be carry-over from other donors' samples. The rearrangement joins TRBV12-3 or TRBV12-4 to TRBJ1-6; 9 nucleotides match TRBD1. The chain's CDR3 is CASSLRLGTGYSHLHF. CDR3 coding DNA: TGTGCCAGCAGTTTAAGGCTAGGGACAGGGTATTCACACCTCCACTTT.